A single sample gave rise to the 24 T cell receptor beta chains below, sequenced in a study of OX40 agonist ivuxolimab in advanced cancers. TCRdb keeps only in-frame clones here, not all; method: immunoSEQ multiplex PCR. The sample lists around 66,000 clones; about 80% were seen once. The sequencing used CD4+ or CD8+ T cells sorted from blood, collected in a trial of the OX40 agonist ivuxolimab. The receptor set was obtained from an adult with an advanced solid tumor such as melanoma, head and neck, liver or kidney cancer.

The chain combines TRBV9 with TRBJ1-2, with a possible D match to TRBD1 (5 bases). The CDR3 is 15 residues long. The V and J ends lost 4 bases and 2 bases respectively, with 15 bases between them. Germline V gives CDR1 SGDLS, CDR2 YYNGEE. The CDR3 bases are TGTGCCAGCAGCATCAGGGTCGAGGGAAACTATGGCTACACCTTC. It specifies CASSIRVEGNYGYTF.

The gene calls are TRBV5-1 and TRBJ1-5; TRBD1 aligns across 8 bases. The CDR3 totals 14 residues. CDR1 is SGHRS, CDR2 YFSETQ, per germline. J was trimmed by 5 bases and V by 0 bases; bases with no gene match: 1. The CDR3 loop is CASSLEGQDQPQHF. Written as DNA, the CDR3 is TGCGCCAGCAGCTTGGAGGGACAGGATCAGCCCCAGCATTTT.

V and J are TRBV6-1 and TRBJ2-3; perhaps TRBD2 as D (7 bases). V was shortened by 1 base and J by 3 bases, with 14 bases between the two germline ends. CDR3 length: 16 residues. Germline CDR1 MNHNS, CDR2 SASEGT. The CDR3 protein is CASSEGRGGGTDTQYF. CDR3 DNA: TGTGCCAGCAGTGAAGGTCGCGGGGGCGGTACAGATACGCAGTATTTT.

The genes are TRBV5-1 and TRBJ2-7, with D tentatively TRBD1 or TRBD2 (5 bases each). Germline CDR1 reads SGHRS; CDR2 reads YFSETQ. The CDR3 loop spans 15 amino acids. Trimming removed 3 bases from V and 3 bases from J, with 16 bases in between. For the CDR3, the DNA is TGCGCCAGCAGCTCTCAGGCTCTGAGGGGCTACGAGCAGTACTTC. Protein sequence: CASSSQALRGYEQYF.

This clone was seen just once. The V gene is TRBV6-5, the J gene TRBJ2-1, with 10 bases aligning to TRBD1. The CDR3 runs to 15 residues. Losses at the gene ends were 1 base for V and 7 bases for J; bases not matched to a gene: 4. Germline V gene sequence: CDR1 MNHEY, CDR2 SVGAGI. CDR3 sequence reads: CASSYLGTGENEQFF. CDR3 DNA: TGTGCCAGCAGTTACTTAGGGACAGGGGAAAATGAGCAGTTCTTC.

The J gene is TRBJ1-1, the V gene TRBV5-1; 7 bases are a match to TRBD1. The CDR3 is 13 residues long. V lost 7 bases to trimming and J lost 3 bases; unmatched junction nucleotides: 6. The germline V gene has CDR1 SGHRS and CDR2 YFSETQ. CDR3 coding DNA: TGCGCCAGCCGCAGACAGGGATACACTGAAGCTTTCTTT. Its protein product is CASRRQGYTEAFF. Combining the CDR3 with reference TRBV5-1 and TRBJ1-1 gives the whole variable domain KAGVTQTPRYLIKTRGQQVTLSCSPISGHRSVSWYQQTPGQGLQFLFEYFSETQRNKGNFPGRFSGRQFSNSRSEMNVSTLELGDSALYLCASRRQGYTEAFFGQGTRLTVV.

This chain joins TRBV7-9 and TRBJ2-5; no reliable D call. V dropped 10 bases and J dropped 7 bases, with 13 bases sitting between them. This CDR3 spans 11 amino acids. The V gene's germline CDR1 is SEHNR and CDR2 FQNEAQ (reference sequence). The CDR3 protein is CAISTGGTQYF. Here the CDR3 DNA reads TGTGCCATCTCAACCGGCGGGACCCAGTACTTC.

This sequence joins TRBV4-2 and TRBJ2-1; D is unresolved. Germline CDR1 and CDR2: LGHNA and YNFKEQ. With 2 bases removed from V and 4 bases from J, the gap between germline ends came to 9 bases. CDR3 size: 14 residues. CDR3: CASSQPGSYNEQFF. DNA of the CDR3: TGTGCCAGCAGCCAACCCGGTTCGTACAATGAGCAGTTCTTC.

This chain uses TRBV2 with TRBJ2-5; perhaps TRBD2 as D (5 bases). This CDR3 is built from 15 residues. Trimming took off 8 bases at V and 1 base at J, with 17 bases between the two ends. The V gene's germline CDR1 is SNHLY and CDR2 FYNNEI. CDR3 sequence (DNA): TGTGCCAGCCTCGAAGAGGGCCTTCCCCAAGAGACCCAGTACTTC. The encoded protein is CASLEEGLPQETQYF.

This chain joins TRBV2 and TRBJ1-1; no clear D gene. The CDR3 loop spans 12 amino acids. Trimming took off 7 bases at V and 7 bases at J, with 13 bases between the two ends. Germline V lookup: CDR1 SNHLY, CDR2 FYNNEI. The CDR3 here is CASTGEGYEAFF. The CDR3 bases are TGTGCCAGCACCGGGGAGGGTTATGAAGCTTTCTTT.

CDR3: CASSVDRTGTPRNTIYF. CDR3 in DNA: TGTGCCAGCAGCGTTGACCGAACCGGGACCCCTCGAAACACCATATATTTT. This rearrangement joins TRBV7-8 to TRBJ1-3; D is perhaps TRBD1 (5 bases). Germline loops: CDR1 SGHVS, CDR2 FQNEAQ. The CDR3 runs 17 residues. With 5 bases removed from V and 5 bases from J, the gap between germline ends came to 22 bases.

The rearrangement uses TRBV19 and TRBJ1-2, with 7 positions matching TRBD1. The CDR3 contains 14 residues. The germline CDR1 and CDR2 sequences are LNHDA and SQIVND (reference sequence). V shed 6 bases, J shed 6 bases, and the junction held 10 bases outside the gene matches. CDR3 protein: CASSQRQGIDGYTF. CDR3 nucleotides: TGTGCCAGTAGCCAGAGACAGGGCATCGATGGCTACACCTTC.

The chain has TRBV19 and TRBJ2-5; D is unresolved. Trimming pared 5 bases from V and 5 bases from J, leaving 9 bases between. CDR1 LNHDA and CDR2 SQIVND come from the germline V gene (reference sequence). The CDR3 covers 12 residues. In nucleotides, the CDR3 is TGTGCCAGTAGTTGGGTGGGGGAGACCCAGTACTTC. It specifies CASSWVGETQYF.

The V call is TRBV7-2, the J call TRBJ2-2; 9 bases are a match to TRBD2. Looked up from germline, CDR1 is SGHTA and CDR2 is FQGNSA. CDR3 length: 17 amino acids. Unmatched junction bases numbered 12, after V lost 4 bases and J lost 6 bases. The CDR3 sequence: CASSSSLSGGLAGELFF. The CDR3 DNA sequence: TGTGCCAGCAGCTCCTCCTTGAGCGGGGGGTTAGCCGGGGAGCTGTTTTTT.

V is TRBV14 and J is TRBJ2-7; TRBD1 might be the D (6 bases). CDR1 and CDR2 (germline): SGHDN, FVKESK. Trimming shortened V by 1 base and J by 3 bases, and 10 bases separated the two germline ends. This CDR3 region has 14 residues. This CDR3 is CASSQANRVYEQYF. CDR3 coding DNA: TGTGCCAGCAGCCAAGCCAACAGGGTCTACGAGCAGTACTTC.

This CDR3 reads CASRGTGGKNTEAFF. The CDR3 DNA reads as TGTGCCAGCAGGGGGACAGGGGGAAAGAACACTGAAGCTTTCTTT. The chain is built from TRBV6-1 and TRBJ1-1; 11 bases fit TRBD1. With V trimmed by 6 bases and J by 1 base, 4 bases remained unmatched. This CDR3 is 15 amino acids long. CDR1 and CDR2 from the germline V gene are MNHNS and SASEGT.

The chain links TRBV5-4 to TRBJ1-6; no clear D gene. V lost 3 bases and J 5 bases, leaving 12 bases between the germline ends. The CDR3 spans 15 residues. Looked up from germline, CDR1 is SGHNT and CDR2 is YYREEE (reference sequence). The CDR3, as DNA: TGTGCCAGCAGCTATCATAAGGGTGATAATTCACCCCTCCACTTT. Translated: CASSYHKGDNSPLHF.

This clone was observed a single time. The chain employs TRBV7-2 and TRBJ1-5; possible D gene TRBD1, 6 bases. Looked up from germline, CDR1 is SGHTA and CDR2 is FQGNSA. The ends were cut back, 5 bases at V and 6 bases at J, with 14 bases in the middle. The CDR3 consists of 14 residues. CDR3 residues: CASSRDIPSQPQHF. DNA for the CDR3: TGTGCCAGCAGCCGGGACATCCCCAGTCAGCCCCAGCATTTT.

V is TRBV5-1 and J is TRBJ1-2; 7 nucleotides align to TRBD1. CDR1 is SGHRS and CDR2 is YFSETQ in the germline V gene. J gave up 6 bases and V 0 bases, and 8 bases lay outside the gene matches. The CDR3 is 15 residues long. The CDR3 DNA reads TGCGCCAGCAGCTTGGCCGTCACAGGGACAGATGGCTACACCTTC. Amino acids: CASSLAVTGTDGYTF.

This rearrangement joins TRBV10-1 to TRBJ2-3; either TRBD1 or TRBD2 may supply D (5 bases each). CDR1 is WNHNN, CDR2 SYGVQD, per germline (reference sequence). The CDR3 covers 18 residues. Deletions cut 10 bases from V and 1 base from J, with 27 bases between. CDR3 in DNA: TGCGCCACCTCCCCCGCGATGGAGAGGGGCGCCGGCACAGATACGCAGTATTTT. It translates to CATSPAMERGAGTDTQYF.

DNA for the CDR3: TGTGCCAGCAGCGTAGGAGGGTATAATCAGCCCCAGCATTTT. This gives the protein CASSVGGYNQPQHF. This chain connects TRBV9 to TRBJ1-5; D is unresolved. V lost 0 bases, J lost 4 bases, and 8 bases lay in between. Germline V CDR1 and CDR2: SGDLS, YYNGEE. The CDR3 loop spans 14 amino acids.

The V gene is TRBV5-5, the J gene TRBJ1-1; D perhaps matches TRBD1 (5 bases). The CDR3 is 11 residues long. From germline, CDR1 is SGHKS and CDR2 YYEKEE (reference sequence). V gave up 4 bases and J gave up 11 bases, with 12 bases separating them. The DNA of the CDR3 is TGTGCCAGCAGCCCCTCTCAGGGCGCTTTCTTT. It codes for CASSPSQGAFF.

The CDR3 nucleotides are TGTGCCAGCAGTGGTGATCTGTCTGGAAACACCATATATTTT. It codes for CASSGDLSGNTIYF. The chain is built from TRBV6-6 and TRBJ1-3; D gene ambiguous. There are 14 residues in the CDR3. Trimming left V 5 bases short and J 1 base short, with 9 bases between. Germline CDR1 reads MNHNY; CDR2 reads SVGAGI (reference sequence).

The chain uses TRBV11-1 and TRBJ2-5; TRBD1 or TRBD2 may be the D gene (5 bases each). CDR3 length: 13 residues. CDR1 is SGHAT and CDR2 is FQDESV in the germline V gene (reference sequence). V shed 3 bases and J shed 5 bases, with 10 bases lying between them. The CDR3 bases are TGTGCCAGCAGCTTGTCTGGGGACGAGACCCAGTACTTC. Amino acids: CASSLSGDETQYF.